The 3 T cell receptor beta chains below come from one sample, sequenced in a study of CD8+CD57+ T cells in acquired aplastic anemia. TCR beta VDJ and CDR3 profiles were obtained from a genomic DNA template. TCRdb redid the calling of the reads with MiXCR, one entry per CDR3 protein. This sample has 260,000 or so distinct CDR3 sequences, with around half found just once. Patients chosen for sequencing had CD8+CD57+ cells that had expanded, as shown by flow cytometry. The sample taken for sequencing was sorted CD4+, CD8+, or CD8+CD57+ T cells (not recorded which) from PBMCs. The receptors derive from a human donor with aplastic anemia.

As to this clonotype: Being one base from a much bigger clone, this may be a read error. This chain links TRBV9 with TRBJ2-1, with D possibly being TRBD2 (7 bases). The CDR3 is made up of 16 amino acids. CDR1 is SGDLS, CDR2 YYNGEE, per germline. The CDR3 region is CASSVEGGADYIEQFF. The CDR3 DNA reads TGTGCCAGCAGCGTAGAAGGGGGGGCCGACTACATTGAGCAGTTCTTC.

J is TRBJ2-7 and V is TRBV29-1; no reliable D call. Trimming took 7 bases from V and 1 from J, leaving 11 bases between them. The CDR3 is 12 amino acids. Germline V gene data show CDR1 as SQVTM and CDR2 as ANQGSEA. The chain's CDR3 is CSAEAESYEQYF. CDR3 bases: TGCAGCGCCGAGGCCGAGTCCTACGAGCAGTACTTC.

V and J are TRBV4-3 and TRBJ1-2; D perhaps matches TRBD1 (5 bases). The CDR3 has 15 residues. Trimming left V 0 bases short and J 2 bases short, with 10 bases between. Germline V gives CDR1 LGHNA, CDR2 YSLEER. The CDR3 spells CASSQDTGVNYGYTF. DNA of the CDR3: TGCGCCAGCAGCCAAGATACGGGGGTAAACTATGGCTACACCTTC.